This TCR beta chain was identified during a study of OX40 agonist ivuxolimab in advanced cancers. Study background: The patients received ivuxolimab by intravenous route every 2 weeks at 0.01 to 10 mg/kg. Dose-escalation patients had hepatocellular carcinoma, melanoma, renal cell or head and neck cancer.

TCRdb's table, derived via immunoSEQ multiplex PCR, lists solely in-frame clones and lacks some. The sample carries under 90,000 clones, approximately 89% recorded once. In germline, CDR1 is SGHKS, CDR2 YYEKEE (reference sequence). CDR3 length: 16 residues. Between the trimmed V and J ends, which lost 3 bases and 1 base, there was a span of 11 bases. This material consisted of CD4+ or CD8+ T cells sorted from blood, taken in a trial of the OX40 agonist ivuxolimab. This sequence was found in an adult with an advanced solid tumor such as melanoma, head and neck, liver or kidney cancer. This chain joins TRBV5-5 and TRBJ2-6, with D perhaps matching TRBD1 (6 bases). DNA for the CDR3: TGTGCCAGCAGCTCTGGACAGTTTTCTGGGGCCAACGTCCTGACTTTC. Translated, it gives CASSSGQFSGANVLTF.